The clone carrying this T cell receptor beta chain was counted a few times. This sample was taken from a study of T cells after yellow fever vaccination. The J segment lost 4 bases and the V segment lost 4 bases, leaving 6 bases of the junction unmatched. Germline CDR1 reads SGHVS; CDR2 reads FNYEAQ. The CDR3 spans 14 residues. TCRdb itself ran the 5' RACE reads through MiXCR, one entry per CDR3 protein. This repertoire shows 200,000 to 250,000 distinct CDR3 sequences, around 3.1% found once; its top ten account for about 3%. The sequence derives from a man between 18 and 29 years old who received the YFV17D yellow fever vaccine. This chain joins TRBV7-6 and TRBJ1-1; 7 bases match TRBD1. This specimen was CD4+ T cells sorted from PBMCs, taken 10 days after the yellow fever booster vaccination. The CDR3 loop is CASSSYDRATEAFF. In nucleotides, the CDR3 is TGTGCCAGCAGCTCCTATGACAGGGCCACTGAAGCTTTCTTT. The entire variable domain, with the rest obtained from reference TRBV7-6 and TRBJ1-1, is as follows: GAGVSQSPRYKVTKRGQDVALRCDPISGHVSLYWYRQALGQGPEFLTYFNYEAQQDKSGLPNDRFSAERPEGSISTLTIQRTEQRDSAMYRCASSSYDRATEAFFGQGTRLTVV.